Below are 14 T cell receptor beta chains sequenced from a single sample in a study of shared clonotypes between healthy human individuals. Produced via immunoSEQ multiplex PCR; TCRdb's table is partial and in-frame only. The sample has around 480,000 clones; about 80% are singletons. Specimen: PBMCs. The receptors originated from a woman aged 40 to 50 in good health. Some clones in this sample may be carry-over from other donors' samples.

V is TRBV7-3 and J is TRBJ2-2; D is perhaps TRBD1 (5 bases). Germline CDR1 and CDR2: SGHTA and FQGTGA. Between the trimmed V and J ends, which lost 5 bases and 5 bases, there was a span of 15 bases. The CDR3 is 15 residues long. The CDR3 region has the DNA TGTGCCAGCAGCCCGGGTAGGGGTTGGACCGGGGAGCTGTTTTTT. Its translation is CASSPGRGWTGELFF.

This chain connects TRBV6-5 to TRBJ1-1; D might be TRBD1 (5 bases). Germline CDR1 is MNHEY and CDR2 is SVGAGI. The CDR3 consists of 14 residues. V was clipped by 6 bases and J by 7 bases, with 18 bases between them. CDR3 in amino acids: CASSLGRGSGEAFF. The CDR3 nucleotides read TGTGCCAGCAGCCTCGGACGGGGGTCAGGTGAAGCTTTCTTT.

This clone was detected a few times. The chain uses TRBV7-5 and TRBJ1-5; the D call of TRBD1 is as the table states it, not checked on the DNA. TRBV7-5 is annotated as a pseudogene. This CDR3 is built from 17 residues. CDR3 in DNA: TGTGTCAGAAGCTTGGGGCCTCAGGGGGCGGGCAATCAGCCCCAGCATTTT. Encoded protein: CVRSLGPQGAGNQPQHF.

The rearrangement links TRBV27 to TRBJ1-2; possible D gene TRBD1, 5 bases. Germline CDR1 reads MNHEY; CDR2 reads SMNVEV (reference sequence). V was pared by 3 bases and J by 9 bases, with 17 bases between. This CDR3 is 14 amino acids long. CDR3 protein: CASSLRAQGLSYTF. In DNA form, the CDR3 reads TGTGCCAGCAGTTTGAGGGCCCAGGGCTTGAGCTACACCTTC.

This clone showed up just once. This chain links TRBV6-5 with TRBJ2-7; 7 positions agree with TRBD1. This CDR3 is 13 amino acids long. With 1 base clipped from V and 6 bases from J, the junction kept 3 bases outside the gene matches. Germline V gene sequence: CDR1 MNHEY, CDR2 SVGAGI. The CDR3 loop is CASSYLQGSEQYF. The CDR3 DNA follows: TGTGCCAGCAGTTACTTACAGGGGAGCGAGCAGTACTTC.

In this sample, this clone turned up once. The chain couples TRBV5-8 to TRBJ1-5; D not resolved. V was trimmed by 5 bases and J by 4 bases, leaving 10 bases between them. Per the germline V gene, CDR1 is SGHTS and CDR2 is YDEGEE. CDR3 size: 13 residues. In DNA, the CDR3 is TGTGCCAGCAGTCGACGGCAGAATCAGCCCCAGCATTTT. Amino acids: CASSRRQNQPQHF.

This rearrangement joins TRBV7-9 to TRBJ2-2, with 7 nucleotides matching TRBD2. Germline V lookup: CDR1 SEHNR, CDR2 FQNEAQ (reference sequence). The CDR3 runs to 17 residues. V shed 2 bases, J shed 6 bases, and the junction held 12 bases outside the gene matches. The CDR3 reads CASSLYGGSDRAGELFF. The CDR3, as DNA: TGTGCCAGCAGCTTATACGGCGGGAGCGACCGGGCCGGGGAGCTGTTTTTT.

CDR3 loop: CASSQTSGRAGDTQYF. In nucleotides, the CDR3 is TGTGCCAGCAGCCAAACCAGCGGGAGGGCCGGAGATACGCAGTATTTT. The rearrangement uses TRBV7-8 and TRBJ2-3, with 10 bases lining up with TRBD2. The germline V gene has CDR1 SGHVS and CDR2 FQNEAQ. The CDR3 spans 16 residues. The V and J ends lost 5 bases and 5 bases, in that order; junction bases with no gene match: 10.

CDR3 nucleotides: TGTGCCAGCAGCTTTAGCGGGAGGGCGTACGAGCAGTACTTC. Amino acids: CASSFSGRAYEQYF. This sequence joins TRBV7-2 and TRBJ2-7, with 11 bases identical to TRBD2. The CDR3 consists of 14 residues. In germline, CDR1 is SGHTA, CDR2 FQGNSA. The junction had 2 bases not matched to a gene; V was cut back by 3 bases and J by 4 bases.

The chain couples TRBV4-2 to TRBJ1-1; D may be TRBD1 (6 bases). This CDR3 is 15 amino acids long. CDR1 is LGHNA and CDR2 is YNFKEQ in the germline V gene. V shed 4 bases and J shed 4 bases, with 16 bases lying between them. The CDR3 sequence: CASSPLTGLTTEAFF. Here the CDR3 DNA reads TGTGCCAGCAGCCCGCTCACAGGGTTAACCACTGAAGCTTTCTTT.

The V call is TRBV5-5, the J call TRBJ1-1, with 9 bases identical to TRBD1. The CDR3 spans 15 residues. V shed 2 bases and J 7 bases; nucleotides not matched to a gene: 9. Germline-derived CDR1 and CDR2 are SGHKS and YYEKEE (reference sequence). CDR3 nucleotide sequence: TGTGCCAGCAGCTTTGCTCCCGACAGGGGGATTGAAGCTTTCTTT. Its translation: CASSFAPDRGIEAFF.

The rearrangement uses TRBV7-2 and TRBJ2-7, with no clear D. V dropped 1 base and J dropped 2 bases, with 9 bases sitting between them. CDR3 length: 14 amino acids. Germline assignment: CDR1 SGHTA and CDR2 FQGNSA. The DNA of the CDR3 is TGTGCCAGCAGCTTAGTTAGCTGGGCCTACGAGCAGTACTTC. Its translation is CASSLVSWAYEQYF.

The CDR3 sequence is CASSFVGQGNDEQYF. The CDR3 DNA reads TGTGCCAGCAGCTTCGTGGGACAGGGGAACGACGAGCAGTACTTC. This chain uses TRBV5-5 with TRBJ2-7; 10 bases line up with TRBD1. With 2 bases clipped from V and 5 bases from J, the junction kept 7 bases outside the gene matches. CDR1 and CDR2 (germline): SGHKS, YYEKEE (reference sequence). The length of the CDR3 is 15 residues.

V and J are TRBV7-8 and TRBJ1-2, with D hard to call. Germline CDR1 SGHVS, CDR2 FQNEAQ. Trimming took 1 base from V and 4 from J, leaving 7 bases between them. CDR3 size: 13 residues. The CDR3 is CASSLGGGYGYTF. CDR3 coding DNA: TGTGCCAGCAGCTTAGGGGGAGGCTATGGCTACACCTTC. Together with reference TRBV7-8 and TRBJ1-2, the CDR3 gives the full variable domain: GAGVSQSPRYKVAKRGQDVALRCDPISGHVSLFWYQQALGQGPEFLTYFQNEAQLDKSGLPSDRFFAERPEGSVSTLKIQRTQQEDSAVYLCASSLGGGYGYTFGSGTRLTVV.